These 32 T cell receptor beta chains came from one sample sequenced in a study of blood T cells in healthy people across ages. Sample-barcoded 5' priming and a J-beta primer mix drove a second PCR of about 6 to 12 cycles. Using its own MiXCR run on the 5' RACE reads, TCRdb lists one record per CDR3 protein. The sample carries about 570,000 distinct CDR3 sequences, 25% to 30% recorded once. The sample consisted of blood. These receptor sequences come from a woman in her seventies in good health.

The chain is built from TRBV10-3 and TRBJ2-5, with a weak D call TRBD2 (7 bases). The germline CDR1 and CDR2 sequences are ENHRY and SYGVKD. Deletions cut 8 bases from V and 4 bases from J, with 14 bases between. The CDR3 sequence is 13 residues long. The CDR3 loop reads CAIPRGGLETQYF. DNA of the CDR3: TGTGCCATCCCTAGGGGGGGGCTAGAGACCCAGTACTTC.

This clonotype was seen a few times. This chain links TRBV24-1 with TRBJ1-4; 7 bases agree with TRBD1. Looked up from germline, CDR1 is KGHDR and CDR2 is SFDVKD. The CDR3 sequence is 16 residues long. V was clipped by 7 bases and J by 8 bases; unmatched bases: 15. Written as DNA, the CDR3 is TGTGCCACCAGCCCTACCGACAGGGCCGAGGGGGAAAAACTGTTTTTT. It encodes CATSPTDRAEGEKLFF.

This clonotype came up a few times. The J gene is TRBJ2-1, the V gene TRBV6-2 or TRBV6-3; 9 nucleotides align to TRBD1. There are 15 residues in the CDR3. CDR1 and CDR2 (germline): MNHEY, SVGEGT. V gave up 6 bases and J gave up 4 bases; unmatched junction bases: 7. CDR3 nucleotide sequence: TGTGCCAGCAGCCCGGGACAGGGTAAATACAATGAGCAGTTCTTC. It encodes CASSPGQGKYNEQFF.

This sequence joins TRBV5-1 and TRBJ2-2; D might be TRBD1 (5 bases). The CDR3 is 15 amino acids. Germline lookup yields CDR1 SGHRS and CDR2 YFSETQ. V gave up 2 bases and J gave up 5 bases, with 13 bases separating them. CDR3 residues: CASSFATEITGELFF. CDR3 DNA sequence: TGCGCCAGCAGCTTCGCGACAGAGATAACCGGGGAGCTGTTTTTT.

There are a few counts of this clonotype. The chain uses TRBV4-2 and TRBJ2-1, with 10 positions matching TRBD2. This CDR3 is 17 amino acids long. The V gene end was trimmed by 1 base and the J gene end by 3 bases; junction bases not matched to a gene: 6. The germline V gene has CDR1 LGHNA and CDR2 YNFKEQ. CDR3 coding DNA: TGTGCCAGCAGCCAAGTGTCGGCTAGCGGGGGCTACAATGAGCAGTTCTTC. It translates to CASSQVSASGGYNEQFF.

The chain has TRBV5-1 and TRBJ1-2; TRBD1 might be the D (5 bases). CDR3 length: 13 residues. Germline V gives CDR1 SGHRS, CDR2 YFSETQ. V was shortened by 4 bases and J by 4 bases, with 11 bases between the two germline ends. The CDR3 is CASSVDSPYGYTF. The CDR3 bases are TGCGCCAGCAGCGTCGACAGTCCCTATGGCTACACCTTC.

This clonotype was observed many times. This rearrangement joins TRBV4-1 to TRBJ2-5; the D gene is possibly TRBD1 (5 bases). The J call may be wrong; the DNA end is better matched by TRBJ2-1. This CDR3 comprises 14 residues. The V gene's germline CDR1 is MGHRA and CDR2 YSYEKL. CDR3 sequence: CARAWEFAGNEQFF. The CDR3 nucleotides read TGCGCCCGAGCTTGGGAATTTGCAGGGAATGAGCAGTTCTTC.

This clonotype has more than one count but fewer than ten. V is TRBV18 and J is TRBJ2-1, with D tentatively TRBD2 (6 bases). Germline lookup yields CDR1 KGHSH and CDR2 LQKENI. The CDR3 contains 15 residues. The ends were cut back, 1 base at V and 3 bases at J, with 10 bases in the middle. CDR3 in DNA: TGTGCCAGCTCACCACAGCGGGCGGGCTACAATGAGCAGTTCTTC. This codes for CASSPQRAGYNEQFF.

The chain has TRBV5-6 and TRBJ2-2, with 7 bases identical to TRBD1. Trimming removed 2 bases from V and 5 bases from J; junction bases left unmatched: 9. The CDR3 has 16 residues. CDR1 is SGHDT and CDR2 is YYEEEE in the germline V gene. The CDR3 here is CASSFDRVLSTGELFF. The CDR3 region has the DNA TGTGCCAGCAGCTTTGACAGGGTACTCTCTACCGGGGAGCTGTTTTTT.

The V gene is TRBV6-5, the J gene TRBJ2-5; TRBD1 agrees at 7 bases. This CDR3 comprises 14 residues. V gave up 7 bases and J gave up 3 bases; unmatched junction bases: 8. Per the germline V gene, CDR1 is MNHEY and CDR2 is SVGAGI. CDR3 loop: CASTDRVGKETQYF. The CDR3 nucleotides read TGTGCCAGCACCGACAGGGTTGGAAAAGAGACCCAGTACTTC.

The J gene is TRBJ2-7, the V gene TRBV11-3; 8 bases match TRBD1. The length of the CDR3 is 15 residues. V was pared by 6 bases and J by 0 bases, with 7 bases of the junction left unmatched. CDR1 is SGHNT and CDR2 is YENEEA in the germline V gene. The CDR3 loop reads CASRGTGGPSYEQYF. In nucleotides, the CDR3 is TGTGCCAGCAGGGGAACAGGGGGTCCCTCCTACGAGCAGTACTTC.

The chain uses TRBV20-1 and TRBJ2-4; TRBD2 aligns across 10 bases. This CDR3 spans 16 amino acids. V lost 1 base to trimming and J lost 3 bases; unmatched junction nucleotides: 6. The germline V gene has CDR1 DFQATT and CDR2 SNEGSKA (reference sequence). The CDR3 DNA is TGCAGTGCTAGAGTTCTAGCGGGAGATATCAAAAACATTCAGTACTTC. Its translation: CSARVLAGDIKNIQYF.

This clonotype has only a few counts. Compared with germline, one end of the junction differs, possibly owing to a read error. The chain is built from TRBV7-2 and TRBJ2-2; maybe TRBD1 (6 bases). CDR1 is SGHTA and CDR2 is FQGNSA in the germline V gene. The CDR3 is 15 amino acids. The CDR3, as DNA: TGTGCCAGCAGCTTAGTGGGGGCAATGGCCGGGGAGCTGCTTTTT. Translating it yields CASSLVGAMAGELLF.

This clonotype has just a few counts. CDR3 DNA sequence: TGCGCCAGCAGCTTCGGGCAGGGAAGGAGCAATGAGCAGTTCTTC. Protein sequence: CASSFGQGRSNEQFF. The chain is built from TRBV5-1 and TRBJ2-5; TRBD1 might be the D (5 bases). The J call is uncertain, as TRBJ2-1 better fits the DNA end. The CDR3 runs to 15 residues. Germline V gene sequence: CDR1 SGHRS, CDR2 YFSETQ.

This chain connects TRBV27 to TRBJ2-7; 11 bases are a match to TRBD1. Germline lookup yields CDR1 MNHEY and CDR2 SMNVEV (reference sequence). V trimming: 6 bases; J trimming: 4 bases; junction bases outside the gene matches: 14. CDR3 size: 17 residues. The CDR3 coding sequence is TGTGCCAGCAGGCCGGGACAGGGGGTGATCCCTCTGTACGAGCAGTACTTC. This translates into CASRPGQGVIPLYEQYF.

This chain links TRBV5-5 with TRBJ1-1; D possibly corresponds to TRBD1 (5 bases). Trimming removed 0 bases at V and 5 bases at J, with 14 bases between. Germline V gene data show CDR1 as SGHKS and CDR2 as YYEKEE (reference sequence). The CDR3 sequence is 15 residues long. The CDR3 DNA reads TGTGCCAGCAGCTTGGAGCCCCAGGGTTTAACTGAAGCTTTCTTT. Encoded protein: CASSLEPQGLTEAFF.

This clonotype was picked up a small number of times. DNA for the CDR3: TGTGCCAGCAGCTTCGGGACGGAAGCGAATAGGACCTTC. Translating it yields CASSFGTEANRTF. The V call is TRBV5-6, the J call TRBJ1-2, with D possibly TRBD1 on 5 matching bases. V shed 2 bases and J shed 14 bases, with 19 bases lying between them. Germline V CDR1 and CDR2: SGHDT, YYEEEE. This CDR3 has 13 residues.

This clonotype was seen a handful of times. V is TRBV5-5 and J is TRBJ2-5, with 7 bases fitting TRBD2. The J call may be in error: the DNA end matches TRBJ2-1 better. This CDR3 comprises 18 residues. Germline V gene lookup returns CDR1 SGHKS and CDR2 YYEKEE (reference sequence). The CDR3 bases are TGTGCCAGCAGCTTGGCCAGCGGGGCAAGAACCATCTACAATGAGCAGTTCTTC. This translates into CASSLASGARTIYNEQFF.

This chain joins TRBV5-1 and TRBJ2-5; tentatively, D is TRBD2 (6 bases). V gave up 4 bases and J gave up 1 base, with 17 bases separating them. Germline-derived CDR1 and CDR2 are SGHRS and YFSETQ. The CDR3 covers 16 residues. The CDR3 sequence is CASSLNPRGTQETQYF. CDR3 DNA sequence: TGCGCCAGCAGCCTGAATCCGCGCGGGACCCAAGAGACCCAGTACTTC.

As for this clonotype: In this CDR3 the conserved last residue, phenylalanine or tryptophan, is missing, so a read error is likely. CDR3 nucleotides: TGTGCCAGCAGCACACAGGGGGCAGGAGGCTACACCCTC. Its protein is CASSTQGAGGYTL. V gene TRBV11-2 combines with J gene TRBJ1-2, with 9 bases aligning to TRBD1. The CDR3 covers 13 residues. V shed 5 bases, J shed 8 bases, and the junction held 6 bases outside the gene matches. CDR1 SGHAT and CDR2 FQNNGV come from the germline V gene.

This clonotype came up a few times. This chain connects TRBV24-1 to TRBJ2-1; D not resolved. The CDR3 contains 15 residues. Germline-derived CDR1 and CDR2 are KGHDR and SFDVKD. The germline V and J ends were trimmed by 4 bases and 7 bases, with 16 bases remaining between them. CDR3 sequence (DNA): TGTGCCACCAGTGAGGTGGGTAGCCCTAAAAATGAGCAGTTCTTC. Translated: CATSEVGSPKNEQFF.

This clonotype came up a few times. The V gene is TRBV7-2, the J gene TRBJ1-4; D remains unclear. The germline V and J ends were trimmed by 2 bases and 5 bases, with 15 bases remaining between them. Germline V gives CDR1 SGHTA, CDR2 FQGNSA. The CDR3 runs 16 residues. The CDR3 bases are TGTGCCAGCAGCTTAAGTCCCCCCGGGCGAAATGAAAAACTGTTTTTT. Its translation is CASSLSPPGRNEKLFF.

The CDR3, as DNA: TGCAGTGCCCCGGACCTGTACCAAGAGACCCAGTACTTC. Protein: CSAPDLYQETQYF. V is TRBV20-1 and J is TRBJ2-5, with unresolved D. The germline V and J ends were trimmed by 6 bases and 0 bases, with 11 bases remaining between them. Germline CDR1 is DFQATT and CDR2 is SNEGSKA (reference sequence). The CDR3 extends over 13 amino acids.

There are a few counts of this clonotype. The chain combines TRBV27 with TRBJ2-5; 7 bases are shared with TRBD1. The end of the DNA aligns better with TRBJ2-7, so the J call may be wrong. Germline CDR1 reads MNHEY; CDR2 reads SMNVEV (reference sequence). This CDR3 contains 14 residues. CDR3 in amino acids: CASSFQQGPYEQYF. CDR3 in DNA: TGTGCCAGCAGTTTCCAACAGGGGCCCTACGAGCAGTACTTC.

This rearrangement joins TRBV5-1 to TRBJ2-5; 11 nucleotides agree with TRBD2. The V segment lost 2 bases and the J segment 1 base; nucleotides outside the gene matches: 4. Germline V gene lookup returns CDR1 SGHRS and CDR2 YFSETQ. The CDR3 spans 16 residues. CDR3 bases: TGCGCCAGCAGCTTCCTACTAGCGGGGGCCCAAGAGACCCAGTACTTC. This sequence encodes CASSFLLAGAQETQYF.

With respect to this clonotype: A much larger clone differs by one base, so this may be a read error. The chain uses TRBV7-2 and TRBJ2-5; 11 positions match TRBD2. This CDR3 has 14 amino acids. Germline CDR1 SGHTA, CDR2 FQGNSA. DNA of the CDR3: TGTGCCAGCAGCCGGGGACTAGCGGAAGAGACCCCGTACTTC. This translates into CASSRGLAEETPYF.

The rearrangement links TRBV4-3 to TRBJ2-1, with TRBD2 as a possible D gene (6 bases). The CDR3 has 14 amino acids. With 0 bases removed from V and 7 bases from J, the gap between germline ends came to 10 bases. Germline V lookup: CDR1 LGHNA, CDR2 YSLEER. Here the CDR3 DNA reads TGCGCCAGCAGCCAAGATCCCCGGGGGAATGAGCAGTTCTTC. The encoded protein is CASSQDPRGNEQFF.

This clonotype has more than one count but fewer than ten. This chain connects TRBV6-5 to TRBJ2-5; D tentatively fits TRBD1 or TRBD2 (5 bases each). Germline loops: CDR1 MNHEY, CDR2 SVGAGI. The CDR3 has 15 residues. Trimming stripped 0 bases from V and 5 bases from J, with 13 bases between. The chain's CDR3 is CASSYSRDQRETQYF. The CDR3 nucleotides are TGTGCCAGCAGTTACTCGAGGGACCAACGGGAGACCCAGTACTTC.

This clonotype has more than one count but fewer than ten. This rearrangement joins TRBV7-2 to TRBJ2-5; possible D gene TRBD1, 6 bases. The tail of the sequence fits TRBJ2-7 better, so the J call may be wrong. From germline, CDR1 is SGHTA and CDR2 FQGNSA. The CDR3 has 14 amino acids. The CDR3 nucleotides read TGTGCCAGCAGCTTAGCCAGGGGAAACTACGAGCAGTACTTC. Its protein is CASSLARGNYEQYF.

Only a few counts were recorded for this clonotype. The CDR3 protein is CASSDRAHYGYTF. CDR3 DNA: TGTGCCAGCAGTGATAGGGCTCACTATGGCTACACCTTC. The chain employs TRBV25-1 and TRBJ1-2; no clear D gene. The V and J ends lost 3 bases and 3 bases respectively, with 8 bases between them. CDR1 MGHDK and CDR2 SYGVNS come from the germline V gene. The CDR3 runs 13 residues.

The chain employs TRBV9 and TRBJ2-6; maybe TRBD1 (5 bases). Germline CDR1 is SGDLS and CDR2 is YYNGEE. Trimming removed 3 bases at V and 0 bases at J, with 10 bases between. The CDR3 is made up of 16 amino acids. CDR3 nucleotide sequence: TGTGCCAGCAGCGCTCGACAGCTCTCTGGGGCCAACGTCCTGACTTTC. Its translation is CASSARQLSGANVLTF.

This clonotype was recorded at least ten times. The genes are TRBV7-2 and TRBJ2-1, with D possibly being TRBD1 or TRBD2 (5 bases each). CDR1 is SGHTA and CDR2 is FQGNSA in the germline V gene. Trimming cost V 7 bases and J 2 bases, with 9 bases left between them. The CDR3 runs to 13 residues. The CDR3 here is CASNSGPYNEQFF. In DNA, the CDR3 is TGTGCCAGCAACTCGGGACCCTACAATGAGCAGTTCTTC.